These 16 T cell receptor beta chains originate from one sample sequenced in a study of T cell responses to AZD1222 COVID-19 vaccine. Produced via immunoSEQ multiplex PCR; TCRdb's table is partial and in-frame only. The sample has 130,000 or so clones, more than 90% seen once; the top ten hold approximately 2%. The sample consisted of peripheral blood, taken 28 days after the second AZD1222 dose. These receptors all stem from an adult who received the AZD1222 COVID-19 vaccine.

This chain joins TRBV5-6 and TRBJ2-2; no definite D call. CDR3 size: 14 residues. Trimming stripped 0 bases from V and 7 bases from J, with 10 bases between. CDR1 and CDR2 from the germline V gene are SGHDT and YYEEEE. CDR3 sequence (DNA): TGTGCCAGCAGCTTGGGGCGGAAACGCGGGGAGCTGTTTTTT. This encodes CASSLGRKRGELFF.

This chain links TRBV19 with TRBJ1-1; 7 positions agree with TRBD1. This CDR3 region has 16 residues. Unmatched junction bases numbered 10, after V lost 6 bases and J lost 0 bases. Germline V gene data show CDR1 as LNHDA and CDR2 as SQIVND (reference sequence). In DNA, the CDR3 is TGTGCCAGTAGAAGACAGGGAAGGGCTCTGAACACTGAAGCTTTCTTT. It translates to CASRRQGRALNTEAFF.

This chain connects TRBV2 to TRBJ2-1, with no clear D. Germline V gives CDR1 SNHLY, CDR2 FYNNEI. The CDR3 is 11 residues long. The ends were cut back, 5 bases at V and 5 bases at J, with 4 bases in the middle. The CDR3 loop reads CASSLNNEQFF. The CDR3 DNA reads as TGTGCCAGCAGTCTCAACAATGAGCAGTTCTTC.

The V gene is TRBV4-1, the J gene TRBJ2-3; D is possibly TRBD1 (5 bases). Trimming stripped 1 base from V and 7 bases from J, with 18 bases between. Germline V gives CDR1 MGHRA, CDR2 YSYEKL. The CDR3 runs to 16 residues. CDR3 amino acids: CASSQVQGIIMNTQYF. CDR3 DNA sequence: TGCGCCAGCAGCCAAGTCCAGGGTATCATCATGAATACGCAGTATTTT.

J is TRBJ2-2 and V is TRBV6-2 or TRBV6-3, with TRBD1 identical over 7 bases. The CDR3 is made up of 16 amino acids. Per the germline V gene, CDR1 is MNHEY and CDR2 is SVGEGT. V lost 1 base, J lost 5 bases, and 7 bases stayed unmatched. CDR3 loop: CASSYFTGVITGELFF. DNA for the CDR3: TGTGCCAGCAGTTACTTTACAGGGGTAATAACCGGGGAGCTGTTTTTT.

V is TRBV5-1 and J is TRBJ1-2, with a possible D match to TRBD1 (5 bases). From germline, CDR1 is SGHRS and CDR2 YFSETQ. V lost 0 bases and J 1 base, leaving 16 bases between the germline ends. The CDR3 sequence is 17 residues long. The CDR3 DNA reads as TGCGCCAGCAGCTTGGGAGGCGGAGGGGCGATTAACTATGGCTACACCTTC. The encoded protein is CASSLGGGGAINYGYTF.

V and J are TRBV10-3 and TRBJ1-6; D perhaps matches TRBD1 (5 bases). Germline V gene sequence: CDR1 ENHRY, CDR2 SYGVKD. CDR3 length equals 13 residues. V was pared by 4 bases and J by 7 bases, with 8 bases between. The CDR3 DNA reads as TGTGCCATCAGTGGACAGACGAATTCACCCCTCCACTTT. This translates into CAISGQTNSPLHF.

This clone was seen only once. The CDR3 reads CAISFDRVNQPQHF. The CDR3 DNA follows: TGTGCCATCAGTTTCGACAGGGTCAATCAGCCCCAGCATTTT. This sequence joins TRBV10-3 and TRBJ1-5, with TRBD1 matching 7 bases. J gave up 3 bases and V 5 bases, and 4 bases lay outside the gene matches. The CDR3 sequence is 14 residues long. In germline, CDR1 is ENHRY, CDR2 SYGVKD.

V gene TRBV10-3 combines with J gene TRBJ1-2, with TRBD1 matching 10 bases. Germline loops: CDR1 ENHRY, CDR2 SYGVKD. V dropped 5 bases and J dropped 3; count of bases not matched to a gene: 3. The CDR3 totals 14 residues. CDR3 amino acids: CAISPGTGDYGYTF. The CDR3 DNA reads TGTGCCATCAGTCCCGGGACAGGGGACTATGGCTACACCTTC.

This chain uses TRBV9 with TRBJ2-1; 7 bases map to TRBD2. V gave up 4 bases and J gave up 9 bases; unmatched junction bases: 7. Germline values: CDR1 SGDLS, CDR2 YYNGEE. This CDR3 has 13 residues. This CDR3 reads CASSPAGIGEQFF. DNA for the CDR3: TGTGCCAGCAGCCCAGCGGGGATCGGTGAGCAGTTCTTC.

This chain uses TRBV12-3 or TRBV12-4 with TRBJ1-2; D gene ambiguous. Trimming pared 6 bases from V and 5 bases from J, leaving 13 bases between. The CDR3 length is 13 residues. The CDR3 DNA is TGTGCCAGCAGCCAACAGAGACGATATGGCTACACCTTC. This gives the protein CASSQQRRYGYTF.

This clone was seen a single time. The J gene is TRBJ1-2, the V gene TRBV21-1. TRBV21-1 is a recognized pseudogene. The CDR3 spans 15 residues. As DNA, the CDR3 is TGTGCCAGCAGCAATAGGAGGGCGGGGGACTATGGCTACACCTTC. Protein: CASSNRRAGDYGYTF.

The rearrangement uses TRBV6-5 and TRBJ1-1; D remains unclear. The V gene's germline CDR1 is MNHEY and CDR2 SVGAGI. V was cut by 7 bases and J by 1 base, with 10 bases left in between. The CDR3 has 13 amino acids. CDR3: CASTATENTEAFF. The CDR3, as DNA: TGTGCCAGCACTGCTACAGAGAACACTGAAGCTTTCTTT.

The chain combines TRBV10-2 with TRBJ1-6; D call uncertain. Trimming left V 3 bases short and J 7 bases short, with 7 bases between. CDR1 WSHSY and CDR2 SAAADI come from the germline V gene. This CDR3 region has 13 residues. The CDR3 coding sequence is TGCGCCAGCAGTGATTTTCCGAATTCACCCCTCCACTTT. Translation gives CASSDFPNSPLHF.

The chain employs TRBV6-2 or TRBV6-3 and TRBJ2-5, with D tentatively TRBD2 (5 bases). Germline V gives CDR1 MNHEY, CDR2 SVGEGT. The CDR3 spans 15 residues. The V end lost 2 bases, the J end lost 5 bases, and 15 bases lay between the germline ends. CDR3 sequence (DNA): TGTGCCAGCAGTTACGCAGGACTGGTCCGGGAGACCCAGTACTTC. The encoded protein is CASSYAGLVRETQYF.

The genes are TRBV6-5 and TRBJ1-1, with TRBD1 identical over 7 bases. CDR1 and CDR2 (germline): MNHEY, SVGAGI. CDR3 length: 12 amino acids. The ends lost 11 bases at V and 3 bases at J; junction bases unmatched: 6. For the CDR3, the DNA is TGTGCCGAGGGACAGCAACACACTGAAGCTTTCTTT. This translates into CAEGQQHTEAFF.